This entry features one TCR beta chain sequence. Antigen: not known. A much larger clone is a single base away; this may be a read error. The CDR3 totals 13 residues. Germline V gene lookup returns CDR1 LGHDT and CDR2 YNNKEL (reference sequence). TCRdb re-called the PCR reads with MiXCR, one entry per CDR3 protein. The table records around 470,000 distinct CDR3 sequences, 20% to 25% of them present only once. RNA fractions of 10%, 30% or 50% and 20,000 to 1,000,000 sorted cells were the source of naive CD8 libraries. Sorting captured naive CD8 T cells as CD8+CD4-CCR7+CD45RA+. The data were taken from a study of molecular identifiers for immune sequencing clone quantification. General study points: Clonotypes surpassing 20 RNA copies contained over 98% of effector molecules, versus under 1% in naive cells.

Sample: naive CD8+ T cells from blood, with Jurkat cell RNA spiked in. Subset specified: FACS-sorted CD8+CD4-CCR7+CD45RA+ naive T cells. The chain employs TRBV3-1 and TRBJ2-3; D is ambiguous. This TCR was sampled from a human donor in good health. Some libraries in this study had Jurkat cell RNA spiked in. Here the CDR3 reads CACRPESTDTQYF. DNA of the CDR3: TGTGCCTGCAGACCGGAGAGCACAGATACGCAGTATTTT.